The 3 T cell receptor beta chains in this list originate from one sample, sequenced in a study of blood T cell repertoires in COVID-19. TCRdb keeps only in-frame clones here, not all; method: immunoSEQ multiplex PCR. The table records hundreds of thousands of clones, 88% of them present only once. The sequenced sample consisted of PBMCs or T cells enriched from blood (not recorded which). The receptors originated from a woman aged 55 to 70 in a cohort exposed to, infected with or recovered from COVID-19 (not recorded which).

The chain links TRBV2 to TRBJ2-1, with D possibly TRBD2 on 6 matching bases. V lost 5 bases to trimming and J lost 6 bases, with 11 bases between them. CDR1 and CDR2 from the germline V gene are SNHLY and FYNNEI. This CDR3 comprises 13 residues. The CDR3 coding sequence is TGTGCCAGCAGTTTAGGGACTTCCAATGAGCAGTTCTTC. This sequence encodes CASSLGTSNEQFF.

V is TRBV28 and J is TRBJ1-4, with D possibly matching TRBD1 (6 bases). CDR3 length: 13 amino acids. In germline, CDR1 is MDHEN, CDR2 SYDVKM. Trimming cost V 5 bases and J 8 bases, with 12 bases left between them. The CDR3 DNA follows: TGTGCCAGCAGTACAGGGATTAGGGAAAAACTGTTTTTT. This codes for CASSTGIREKLFF.

The rearrangement links TRBV5-1 to TRBJ1-1, with D uncertain. Trimming shortened V by 0 bases and J by 3 bases, and 9 bases separated the two germline ends. This CDR3 comprises 14 residues. Germline V gives CDR1 SGHRS, CDR2 YFSETQ. DNA of the CDR3: TGCGCCAGCAGCTTGGACGGTTTCGACACTGAAGCTTTCTTT. Translated, it gives CASSLDGFDTEAFF.